This entry concerns a single T cell receptor (beta chain). Its antigen is still unknown. This record comes from a study of cytomegalovirus exposure and HLA in healthy donors. Study background: The roughly 130 validation repertoires used the same platform as the roughly 700 first-cohort repertoires (as reported by a later analysis). Study-wide points: Among TCR sequences, most were rare, though some public TCRs appeared in many donors. Within the 95 to 150 validation repertoires, first-cohort TCR clusters tended to co-occur, according to a later analysis.

The CDR3 has 15 amino acids. V lost 5 bases, J lost 9 bases, and 20 bases lay in between. Germline V CDR1 and CDR2: SGHNT, YENEEA. Sequencing used immunoSEQ multiplex PCR; TCRdb keeps in-frame clones, though not all of them. Here the sample spans approximately 260,000 clones, around 86% being singletons. The receptor's source is a young woman in good health and CMV-seronegative. The rearrangement joins TRBV11-3 to TRBJ2-1; D perhaps matches TRBD2 (6 bases). The sequencing sample was made of PBMCs. CDR3 protein: CASSLQGLASGEQFF. As DNA, the CDR3 is TGTGCCAGCAGCCTTCAGGGACTTGCGTCCGGTGAGCAGTTCTTC.